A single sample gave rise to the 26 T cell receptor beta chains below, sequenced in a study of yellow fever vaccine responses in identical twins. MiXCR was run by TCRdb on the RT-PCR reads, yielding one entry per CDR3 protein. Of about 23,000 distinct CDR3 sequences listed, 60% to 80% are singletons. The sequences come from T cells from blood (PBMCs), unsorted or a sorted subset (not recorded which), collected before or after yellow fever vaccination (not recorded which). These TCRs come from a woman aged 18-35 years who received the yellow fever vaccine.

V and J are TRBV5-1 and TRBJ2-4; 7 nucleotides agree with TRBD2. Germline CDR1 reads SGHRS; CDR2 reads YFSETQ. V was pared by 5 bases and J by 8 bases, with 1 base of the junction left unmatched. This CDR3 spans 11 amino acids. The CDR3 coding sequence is TGCGCCAGCAGTCGGGGGGACATTCAGTACTTC. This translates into CASSRGDIQYF.

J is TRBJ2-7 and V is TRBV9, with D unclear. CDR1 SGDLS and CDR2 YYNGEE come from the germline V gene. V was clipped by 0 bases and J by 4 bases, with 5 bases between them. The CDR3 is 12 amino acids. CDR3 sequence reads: CASSVEGYEQYF. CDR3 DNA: TGTGCCAGCAGCGTAGAAGGGTACGAGCAGTACTTC.

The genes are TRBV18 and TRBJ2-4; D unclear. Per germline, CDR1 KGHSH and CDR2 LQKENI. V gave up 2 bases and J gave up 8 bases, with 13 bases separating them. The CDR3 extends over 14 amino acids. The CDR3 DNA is TGTGCCAGCTCACCATCGGCAGACAAGGACATTCAGTACTTC. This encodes CASSPSADKDIQYF.

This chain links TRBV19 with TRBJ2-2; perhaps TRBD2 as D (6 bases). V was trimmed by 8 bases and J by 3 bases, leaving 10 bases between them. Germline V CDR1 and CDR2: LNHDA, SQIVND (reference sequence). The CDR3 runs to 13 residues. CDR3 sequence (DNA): TGTGCCAGTTCGGCTAGCGACACCGGGGAGCTGTTTTTT. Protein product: CASSASDTGELFF.

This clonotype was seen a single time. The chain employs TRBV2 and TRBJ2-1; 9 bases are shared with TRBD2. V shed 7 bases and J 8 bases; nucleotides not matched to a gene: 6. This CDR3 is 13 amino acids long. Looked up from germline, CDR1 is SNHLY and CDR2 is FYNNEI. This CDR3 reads CASNNGLAYEQFF. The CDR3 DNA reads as TGTGCCAGCAACAACGGACTAGCGTATGAGCAGTTCTTC.

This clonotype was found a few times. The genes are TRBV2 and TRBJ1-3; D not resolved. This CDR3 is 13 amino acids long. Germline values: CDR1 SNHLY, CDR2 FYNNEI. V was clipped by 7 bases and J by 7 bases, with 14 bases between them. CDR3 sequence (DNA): TGTGCCAGCATGATTTCCCCCGGGAACACCATATATTTT. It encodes CASMISPGNTIYF.

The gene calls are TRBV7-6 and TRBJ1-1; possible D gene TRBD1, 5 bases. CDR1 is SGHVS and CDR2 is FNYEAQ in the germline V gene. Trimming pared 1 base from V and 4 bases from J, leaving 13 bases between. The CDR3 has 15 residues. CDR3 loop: CASSLGAGGGTEAFF. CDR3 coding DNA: TGTGCCAGCAGCTTAGGGGCCGGGGGGGGCACTGAAGCTTTCTTT.

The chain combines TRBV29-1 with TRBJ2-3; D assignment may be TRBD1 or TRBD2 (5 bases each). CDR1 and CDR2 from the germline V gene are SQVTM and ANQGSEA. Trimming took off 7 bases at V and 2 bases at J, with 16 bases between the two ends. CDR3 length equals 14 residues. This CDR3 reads CSGEPGPLTDTQYF. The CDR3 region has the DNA TGCAGCGGCGAACCGGGACCTCTCACAGATACGCAGTATTTT.

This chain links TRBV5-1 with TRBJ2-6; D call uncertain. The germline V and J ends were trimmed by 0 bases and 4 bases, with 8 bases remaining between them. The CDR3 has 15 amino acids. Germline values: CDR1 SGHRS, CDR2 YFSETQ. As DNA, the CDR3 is TGCGCCAGCAGCTTGGGGGTTGGCGGGGCCAACGTCCTGACTTTC. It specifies CASSLGVGGANVLTF.

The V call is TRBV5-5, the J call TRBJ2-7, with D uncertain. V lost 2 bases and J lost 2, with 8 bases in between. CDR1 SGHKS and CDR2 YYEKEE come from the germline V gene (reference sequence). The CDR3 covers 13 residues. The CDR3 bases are TGTGCCAGCAGCTTCTACCACGCCTACGAGCAGTACTTC. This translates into CASSFYHAYEQYF.

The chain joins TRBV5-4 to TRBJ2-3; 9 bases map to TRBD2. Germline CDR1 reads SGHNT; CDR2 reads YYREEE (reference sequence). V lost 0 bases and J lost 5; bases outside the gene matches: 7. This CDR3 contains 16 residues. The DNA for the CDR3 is TGTGCCAGCAGCTTGGGCCTAGCGGGGAGCTTAGATACGCAGTATTTT. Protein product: CASSLGLAGSLDTQYF.

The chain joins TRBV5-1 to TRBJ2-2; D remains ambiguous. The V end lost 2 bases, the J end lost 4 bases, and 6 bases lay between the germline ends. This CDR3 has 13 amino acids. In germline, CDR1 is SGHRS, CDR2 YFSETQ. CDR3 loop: CASSFALTGELFF. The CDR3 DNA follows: TGCGCCAGCAGCTTCGCACTCACCGGGGAGCTGTTTTTT.

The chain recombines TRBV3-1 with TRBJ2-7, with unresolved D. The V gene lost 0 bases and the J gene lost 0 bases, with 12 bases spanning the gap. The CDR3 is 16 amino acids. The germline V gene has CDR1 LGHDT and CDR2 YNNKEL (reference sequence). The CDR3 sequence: CASSQEGVKASYEQYF. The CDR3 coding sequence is TGTGCCAGCAGCCAAGAGGGCGTCAAGGCCTCCTACGAGCAGTACTTC.

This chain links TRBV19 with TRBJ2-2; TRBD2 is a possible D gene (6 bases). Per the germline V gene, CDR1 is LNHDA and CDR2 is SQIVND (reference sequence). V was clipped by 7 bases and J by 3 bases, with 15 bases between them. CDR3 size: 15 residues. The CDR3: CASIGTCGDTGELFF. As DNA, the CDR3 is TGTGCCAGTATCGGGACTTGCGGGGACACCGGGGAGCTGTTTTTT.

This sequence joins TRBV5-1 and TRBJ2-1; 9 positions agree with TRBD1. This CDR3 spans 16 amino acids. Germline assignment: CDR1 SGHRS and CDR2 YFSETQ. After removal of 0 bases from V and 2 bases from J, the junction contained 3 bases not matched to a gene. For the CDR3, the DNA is TGCGCCAGCAGCTTGGAGGGACAGGGCACCTACAATGAGCAGTTCTTC. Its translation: CASSLEGQGTYNEQFF.

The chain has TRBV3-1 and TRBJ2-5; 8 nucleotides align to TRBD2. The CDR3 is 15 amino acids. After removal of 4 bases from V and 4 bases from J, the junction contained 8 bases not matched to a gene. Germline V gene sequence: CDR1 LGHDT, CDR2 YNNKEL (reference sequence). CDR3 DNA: TGTGCCAGCAGCCGCAAGGGAAGCGGGGGAGAGACCCAGTACTTC. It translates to CASSRKGSGGETQYF.

The CDR3 DNA reads as TGTGCCATCCGAGACAGGGGGTGGGATGAGCAGTTCTTC. Protein product: CAIRDRGWDEQFF. V is TRBV11-3 and J is TRBJ2-1; 9 bases fit TRBD1. This CDR3 spans 13 amino acids. With V trimmed by 10 bases and J by 8 bases, 9 bases remained unmatched. CDR1 is SGHNT, CDR2 YENEEA, per germline.

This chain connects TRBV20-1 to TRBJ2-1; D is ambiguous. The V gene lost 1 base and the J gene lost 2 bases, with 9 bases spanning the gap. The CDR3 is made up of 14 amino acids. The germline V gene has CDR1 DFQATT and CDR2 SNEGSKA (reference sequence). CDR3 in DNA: TGCAGTGCTAGAGCGGGTGCCACCTACAATGAGCAGTTCTTC. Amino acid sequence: CSARAGATYNEQFF.

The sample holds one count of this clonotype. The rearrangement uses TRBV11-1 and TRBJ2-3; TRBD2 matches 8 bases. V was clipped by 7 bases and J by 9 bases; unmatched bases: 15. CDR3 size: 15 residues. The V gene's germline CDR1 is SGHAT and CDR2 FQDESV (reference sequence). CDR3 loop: CASIGPTSAPGTQYF. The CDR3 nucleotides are TGTGCCAGCATTGGCCCGACTAGCGCCCCGGGCACGCAGTATTTT.

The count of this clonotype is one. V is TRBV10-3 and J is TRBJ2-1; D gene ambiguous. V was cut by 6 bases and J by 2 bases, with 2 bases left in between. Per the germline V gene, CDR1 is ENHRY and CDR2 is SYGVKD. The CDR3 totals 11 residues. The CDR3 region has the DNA TGTGCCATCAGCACCTACAATGAGCAGTTCTTC. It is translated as CAISTYNEQFF.

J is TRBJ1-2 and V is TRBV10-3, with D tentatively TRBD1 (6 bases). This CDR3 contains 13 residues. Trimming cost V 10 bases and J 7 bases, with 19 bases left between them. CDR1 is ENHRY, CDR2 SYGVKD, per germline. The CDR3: CASSQSTGGGYTF. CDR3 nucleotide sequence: TGTGCCAGCAGCCAGTCGACAGGAGGTGGCTACACCTTC.

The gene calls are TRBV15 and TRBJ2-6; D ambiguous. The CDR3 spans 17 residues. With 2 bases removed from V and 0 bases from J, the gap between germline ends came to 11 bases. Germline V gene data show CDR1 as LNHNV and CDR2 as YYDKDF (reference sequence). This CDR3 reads CATSRHREISGANVLTF. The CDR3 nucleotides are TGTGCCACCAGCAGACACCGAGAGATCTCTGGGGCCAACGTCCTGACTTTC.

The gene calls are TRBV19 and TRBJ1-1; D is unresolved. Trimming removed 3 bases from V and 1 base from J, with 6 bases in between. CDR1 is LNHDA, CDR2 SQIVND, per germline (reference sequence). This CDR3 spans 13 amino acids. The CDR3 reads CASSITGNTEAFF. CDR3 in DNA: TGTGCCAGTAGTATTACTGGGAACACTGAAGCTTTCTTT.

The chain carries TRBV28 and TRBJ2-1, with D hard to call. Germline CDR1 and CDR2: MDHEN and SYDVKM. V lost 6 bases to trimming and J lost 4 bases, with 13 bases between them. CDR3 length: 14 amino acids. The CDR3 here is CASSLGLRYNEQFF. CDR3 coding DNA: TGTGCCAGCAGCCTTGGGCTACGATACAATGAGCAGTTCTTC.

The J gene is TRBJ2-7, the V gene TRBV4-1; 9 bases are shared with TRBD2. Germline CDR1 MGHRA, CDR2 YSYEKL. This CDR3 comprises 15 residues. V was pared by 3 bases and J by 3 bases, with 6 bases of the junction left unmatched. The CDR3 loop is CASSHRAGGLYEQYV. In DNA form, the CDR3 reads TGCGCCAGCAGCCATCGCGCGGGGGGGCTCTACGAGCAGTACGTC.

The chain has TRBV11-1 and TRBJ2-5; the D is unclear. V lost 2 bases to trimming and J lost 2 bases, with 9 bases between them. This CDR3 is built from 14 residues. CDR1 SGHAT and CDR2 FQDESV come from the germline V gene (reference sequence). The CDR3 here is CASSLWEQQETQYF. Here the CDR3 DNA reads TGTGCCAGCAGCTTATGGGAACAGCAAGAGACCCAGTACTTC.